A selection of T cell receptor beta chains follows, all from one sample in a study of cytomegalovirus exposure and HLA in healthy donors. Here immunoSEQ multiplex PCR was the method, and the copy in TCRdb shows in-frame clones only, minus some. The sample includes about 120,000 clones, about 80% of them seen just once. The source material was PBMCs. The source is a female donor in good health and CMV-seronegative. The CDR3 runs from the conserved cysteine through the conserved F or W. Fields, in order: J gene, V gene, D gene, clone size, CDR3 protein, CDR3 DNA. D genes are given only for firm matches. Clone size, where shown, is once, few, many, or a class for clones that have expanded.

>TRBJ1-5|TRBV5-8|.|.
CASSYRAQGGQPQHF
TGTGCCAGCAGCTATAGGGCTCAGGGAGGACAGCCCCAGCATTTT
>TRBJ2-3|TRBV7-6|TRBD2|.
CASSQGLAGTDTQYF
TGTGCCAGCAGCCAGGGACTAGCGGGGACAGATACGCAGTATTTT
>TRBJ2-2|TRBV9|TRBD2|.
CASSWGLAGDTGELFF
TGTGCCAGCAGCTGGGGACTAGCGGGGGACACCGGGGAGCTGTTTTTT
>TRBJ2-7|TRBV30|.|once
CAWRVRDYEQYF
TGTGCCTGGAGAGTCCGGGACTACGAGCAGTACTTC
>TRBJ1-4|TRBV5-4|TRBD1|few
CASSLDRGNEKLFF
TGTGCCAGCAGCTTGGACAGGGGAAATGAAAAACTGTTTTTT
>TRBJ2-7|TRBV30|.|.
CACPSTGDDYEQYF
TGTGCCTGTCCATCGACAGGAGACGACTACGAGCAGTACTTC
>TRBJ1-2|TRBV10-3|TRBD1|.
CAITDRGGYGYTF
TGTGCCATCACGGACAGGGGCGGCTATGGCTACACCTTC
>TRBJ2-5|TRBV9|.|once
CASSVGVERQETQYF
TGTGCCAGCAGCGTAGGTGTCGAGAGACAAGAGACCCAGTACTTC
>TRBJ2-3|TRBV2|TRBD2|few
CASSGLAEGTQYF
TGTGCCAGCAGTGGACTAGCGGAGGGTACGCAGTATTTT
>TRBJ1-1|TRBV27|.|.
CASSPRAGAYVEAFF
TGTGCCAGCAGCCCAAGGGCAGGGGCGTATGTTGAAGCTTTCTTT
>TRBJ1-2|TRBV6-5|TRBD1|.
CASSGQGEYGYTF
TGTGCCAGCAGTGGACAGGGGGAGTATGGCTACACCTTC
>TRBJ1-1|TRBV5-5|.|.
CASSLLIENTEAFF
TGTGCCAGCAGCTTGCTTATAGAGAACACTGAAGCTTTCTTT
>TRBJ2-3|TRBV11-2|TRBD2|.
CASSRRSRLAGAEDTQYF
TGTGCCAGCAGCCGACGCTCCCGACTAGCGGGGGCGGAAGATACGCAGTATTTT
>TRBJ1-3|TRBV5-6|.|.
CASSLTGRSGNTIYF
TGTGCCAGCAGCTTAACGGGTCGCTCTGGAAACACCATATATTTT
>TRBJ1-2|TRBV29-1|.|.
CSGLQGYGYTF
TGCAGCGGACTACAGGGTTATGGCTACACCTTC
>TRBJ1-3|TRBV5-5|TRBD1|.
CASSIGQGLSGNTIYF
TGTGCCAGCAGCATAGGACAGGGTCTCTCTGGAAACACCATATATTTT
>TRBJ2-1|TRBV27|.|once
CASSPGKASYNEQFF
TGTGCCAGCAGTCCAGGGAAGGCATCCTACAATGAGCAGTTCTTC